A single TCR beta chain is shown here with its context. V dropped 5 bases and J dropped 3; count of bases not matched to a gene: 13. CDR1 and CDR2 from the germline V gene are LNHDA and SQIVND (reference sequence). The CDR3 runs to 17 residues. Libraries were prepared by immunoSEQ multiplex PCR; TCRdb keeps only in-frame clonotypes and omits some of them. This sample has 100,000 or so clones, with approximately 91% found just once. The data belong to a study of OX40 agonist ivuxolimab in advanced cancers. Study at large: Three partial responders included one hepatocellular carcinoma patient and two cutaneous melanoma patients.

This TCR was recovered from an adult with an advanced solid tumor such as melanoma, head and neck, liver or kidney cancer. The chain joins TRBV19 to TRBJ1-2; TRBD1 matches 9 bases. The sequences come from CD4+ or CD8+ T cells sorted from blood, collected in a trial of the OX40 agonist ivuxolimab. Written as DNA, the CDR3 is TGTGCCAGTAGTTTTCGCCGGGACAGGGCAACGGACTATGGCTACACCTTC. Its translation is CASSFRRDRATDYGYTF.